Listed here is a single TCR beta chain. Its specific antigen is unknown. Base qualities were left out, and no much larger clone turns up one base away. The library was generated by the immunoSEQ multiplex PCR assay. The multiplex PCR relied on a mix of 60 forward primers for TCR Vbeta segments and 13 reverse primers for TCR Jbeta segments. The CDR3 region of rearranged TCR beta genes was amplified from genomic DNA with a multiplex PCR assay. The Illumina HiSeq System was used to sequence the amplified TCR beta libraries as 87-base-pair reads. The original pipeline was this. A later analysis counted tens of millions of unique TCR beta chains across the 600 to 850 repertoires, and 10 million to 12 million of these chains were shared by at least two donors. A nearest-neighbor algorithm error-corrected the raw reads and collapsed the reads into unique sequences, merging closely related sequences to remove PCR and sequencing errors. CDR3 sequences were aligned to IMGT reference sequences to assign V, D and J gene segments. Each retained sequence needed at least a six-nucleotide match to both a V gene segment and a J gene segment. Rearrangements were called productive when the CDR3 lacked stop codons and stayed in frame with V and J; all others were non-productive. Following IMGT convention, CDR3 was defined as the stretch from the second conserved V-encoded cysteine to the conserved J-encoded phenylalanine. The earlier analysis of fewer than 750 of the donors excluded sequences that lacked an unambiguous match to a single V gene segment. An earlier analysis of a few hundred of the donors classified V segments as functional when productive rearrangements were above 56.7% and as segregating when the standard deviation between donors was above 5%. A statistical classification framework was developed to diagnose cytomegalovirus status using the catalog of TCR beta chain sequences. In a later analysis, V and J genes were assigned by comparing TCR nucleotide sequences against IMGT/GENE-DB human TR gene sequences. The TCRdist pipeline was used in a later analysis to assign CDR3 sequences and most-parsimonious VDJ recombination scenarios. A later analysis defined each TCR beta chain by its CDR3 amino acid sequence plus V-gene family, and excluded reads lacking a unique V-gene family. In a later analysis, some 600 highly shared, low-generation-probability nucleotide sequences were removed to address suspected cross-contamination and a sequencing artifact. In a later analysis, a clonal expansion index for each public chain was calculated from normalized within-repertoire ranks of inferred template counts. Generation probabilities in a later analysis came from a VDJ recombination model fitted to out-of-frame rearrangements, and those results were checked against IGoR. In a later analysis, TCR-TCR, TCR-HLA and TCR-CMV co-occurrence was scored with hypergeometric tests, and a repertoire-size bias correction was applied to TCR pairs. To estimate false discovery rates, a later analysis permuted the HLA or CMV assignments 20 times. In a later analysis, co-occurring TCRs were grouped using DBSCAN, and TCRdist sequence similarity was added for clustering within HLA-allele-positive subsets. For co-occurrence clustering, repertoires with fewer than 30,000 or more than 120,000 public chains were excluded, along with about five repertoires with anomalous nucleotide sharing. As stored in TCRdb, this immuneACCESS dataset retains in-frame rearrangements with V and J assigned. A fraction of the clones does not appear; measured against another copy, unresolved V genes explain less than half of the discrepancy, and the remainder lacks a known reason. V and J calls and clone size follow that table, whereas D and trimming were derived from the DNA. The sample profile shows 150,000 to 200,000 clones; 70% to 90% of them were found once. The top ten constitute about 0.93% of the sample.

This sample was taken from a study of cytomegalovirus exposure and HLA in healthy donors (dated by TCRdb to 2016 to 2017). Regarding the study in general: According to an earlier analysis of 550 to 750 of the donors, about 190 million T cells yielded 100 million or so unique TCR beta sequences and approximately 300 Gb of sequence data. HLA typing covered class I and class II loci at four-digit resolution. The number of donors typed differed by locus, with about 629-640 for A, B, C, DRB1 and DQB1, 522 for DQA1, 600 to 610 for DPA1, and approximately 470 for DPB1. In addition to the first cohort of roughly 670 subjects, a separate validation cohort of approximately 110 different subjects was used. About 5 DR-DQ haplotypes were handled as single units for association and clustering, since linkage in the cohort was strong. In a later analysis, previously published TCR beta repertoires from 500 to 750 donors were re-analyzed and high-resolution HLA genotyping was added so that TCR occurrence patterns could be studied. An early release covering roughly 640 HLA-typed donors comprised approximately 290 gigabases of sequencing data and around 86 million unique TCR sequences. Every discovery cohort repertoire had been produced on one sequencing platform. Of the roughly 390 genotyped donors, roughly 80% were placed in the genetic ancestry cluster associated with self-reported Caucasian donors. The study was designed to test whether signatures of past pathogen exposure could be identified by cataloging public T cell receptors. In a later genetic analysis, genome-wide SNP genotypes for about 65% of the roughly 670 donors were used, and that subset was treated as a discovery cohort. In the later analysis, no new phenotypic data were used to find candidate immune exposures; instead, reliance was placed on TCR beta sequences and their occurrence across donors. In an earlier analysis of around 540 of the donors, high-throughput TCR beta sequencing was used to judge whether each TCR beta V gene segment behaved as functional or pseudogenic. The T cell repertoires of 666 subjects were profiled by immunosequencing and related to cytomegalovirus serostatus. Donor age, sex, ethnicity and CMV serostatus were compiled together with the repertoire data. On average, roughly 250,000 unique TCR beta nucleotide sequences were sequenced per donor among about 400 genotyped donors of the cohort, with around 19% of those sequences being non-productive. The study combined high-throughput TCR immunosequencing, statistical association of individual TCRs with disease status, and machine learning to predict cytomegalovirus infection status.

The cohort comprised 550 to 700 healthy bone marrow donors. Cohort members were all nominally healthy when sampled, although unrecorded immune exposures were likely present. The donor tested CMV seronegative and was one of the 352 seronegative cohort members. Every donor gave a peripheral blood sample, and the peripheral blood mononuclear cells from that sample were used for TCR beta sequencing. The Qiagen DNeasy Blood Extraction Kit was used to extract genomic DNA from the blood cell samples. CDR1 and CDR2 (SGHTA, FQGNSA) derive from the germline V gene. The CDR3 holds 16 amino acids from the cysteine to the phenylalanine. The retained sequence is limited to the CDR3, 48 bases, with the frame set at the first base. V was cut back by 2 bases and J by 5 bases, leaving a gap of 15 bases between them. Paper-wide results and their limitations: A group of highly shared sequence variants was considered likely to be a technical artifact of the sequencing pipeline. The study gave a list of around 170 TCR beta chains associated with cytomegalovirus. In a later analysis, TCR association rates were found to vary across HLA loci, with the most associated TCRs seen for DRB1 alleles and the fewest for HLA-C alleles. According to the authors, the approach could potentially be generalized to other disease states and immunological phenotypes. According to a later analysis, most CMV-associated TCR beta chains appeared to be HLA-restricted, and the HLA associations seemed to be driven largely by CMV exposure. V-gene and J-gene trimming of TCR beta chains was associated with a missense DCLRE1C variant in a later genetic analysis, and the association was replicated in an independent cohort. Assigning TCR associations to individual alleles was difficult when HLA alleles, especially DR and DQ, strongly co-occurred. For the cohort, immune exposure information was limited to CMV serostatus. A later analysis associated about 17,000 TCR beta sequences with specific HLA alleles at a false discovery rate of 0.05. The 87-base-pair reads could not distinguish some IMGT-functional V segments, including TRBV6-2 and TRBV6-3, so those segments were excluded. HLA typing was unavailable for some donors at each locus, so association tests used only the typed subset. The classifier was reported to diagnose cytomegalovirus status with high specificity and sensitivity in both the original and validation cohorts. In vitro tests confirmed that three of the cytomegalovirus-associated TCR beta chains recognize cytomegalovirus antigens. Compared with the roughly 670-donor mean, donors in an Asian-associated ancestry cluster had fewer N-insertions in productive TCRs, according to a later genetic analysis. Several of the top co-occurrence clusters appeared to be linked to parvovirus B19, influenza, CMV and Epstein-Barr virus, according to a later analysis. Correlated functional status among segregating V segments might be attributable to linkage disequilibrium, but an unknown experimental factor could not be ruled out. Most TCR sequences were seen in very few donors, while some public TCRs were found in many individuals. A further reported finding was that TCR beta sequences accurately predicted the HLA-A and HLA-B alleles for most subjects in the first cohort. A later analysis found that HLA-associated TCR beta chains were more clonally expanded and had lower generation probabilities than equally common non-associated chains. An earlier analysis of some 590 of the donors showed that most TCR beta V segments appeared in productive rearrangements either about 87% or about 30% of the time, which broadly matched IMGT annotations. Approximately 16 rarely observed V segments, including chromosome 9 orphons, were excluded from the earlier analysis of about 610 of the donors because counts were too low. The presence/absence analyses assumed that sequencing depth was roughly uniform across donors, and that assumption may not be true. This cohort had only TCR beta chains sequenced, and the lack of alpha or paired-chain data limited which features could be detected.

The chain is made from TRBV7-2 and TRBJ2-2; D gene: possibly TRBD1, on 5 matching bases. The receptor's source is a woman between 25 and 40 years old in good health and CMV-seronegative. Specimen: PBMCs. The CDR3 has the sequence CASSLLQATRTGELFF. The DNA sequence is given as TGTGCCAGCAGCTTACTACAGGCGACGAGGACCGGGGAGCTGTTTTTT.